A single sample gave rise to the 27 T cell receptor beta chains below, sequenced in a study of Ad26.COV2.S vaccination and SARS-CoV-2 variants. As to treatment: some 20 received Ad26.COV2.S at low or high dose, single or two shots; 5 received placebo; per-sample allocation not given. Samples came from day 63 after the first vaccine or placebo injection. Measured with immunoSEQ multiplex PCR; TCRdb has only the in-frame clones, and not every one. The repertoire consists of around 400,000 clones, with roughly 90% occurring once and the leading ten covering about 12%. The material sequenced was peripheral blood, taken in a trial of Ad26.COV2.S vaccine versus placebo. These receptor sequences come from a person between 18 and 59 years old who received the Ad26.COV2.S COVID-19 vaccine or a placebo.

A few counts support this clone. V is TRBV4-3 and J is TRBJ2-1; 8 bases match TRBD2. The CDR3 extends over 15 amino acids. The germline V gene encodes CDR1 LGHNA and CDR2 YSLEER. V was clipped by 4 bases and J by 2 bases; unmatched bases: 4. As DNA, the CDR3 is TGCGCCAGCAGCCTAGCGGGAACCACCTACAATGAGCAGTTCTTC. It is translated as CASSLAGTTYNEQFF.

CDR3 residues: CASSSPPGLAGDTQYF. CDR3 coding DNA: TGTGCCAGCTCAAGTCCGCCGGGACTAGCTGGAGATACGCAGTATTTT. The rearrangement links TRBV27 to TRBJ2-3; 9 bases are a match to TRBD2. This CDR3 is 16 amino acids long. Germline CDR1 is MNHEY and CDR2 is SMNVEV (reference sequence). The trim removed 8 bases at V and 5 bases at J, leaving 14 bases unmatched.

This clone was seen a few times. The chain combines TRBV10-2 with TRBJ1-4, with 7 bases aligning to TRBD1. This CDR3 has 14 amino acids. J lost 7 bases, V lost 5 bases, and 7 bases had no gene match. Germline V gene data show CDR1 as WSHSY and CDR2 as SAAADI. The CDR3 loop reads CASSTGTVGEKLFF. DNA for the CDR3: TGCGCCAGCAGTACCGGGACAGTCGGTGAAAAACTGTTTTTT.

This clone was found once. The chain combines TRBV7-9 with TRBJ2-3, with 13 bases fitting TRBD2. V shed 6 bases, J shed 0 bases, and the junction held 3 bases outside the gene matches. Germline values: CDR1 SEHNR, CDR2 FQNEAQ (reference sequence). This CDR3 comprises 16 residues. For the CDR3, the DNA is TGTGCCAGCAGGCGGACTAGCGGGGGTAGCACAGATACGCAGTATTTT. Its translation is CASRRTSGGSTDTQYF. The variable domain in full, with the rest retrieved from reference TRBV7-9 and TRBJ2-3, is DTGVSQNPRHKITKRGQNVTFRCDPISEHNRLYWYRQTLGQGPEFLTYFQNEAQLEKSRLLSDRFSAERPKGSFSTLEIQRTEQGDSAMYLCASRRTSGGSTDTQYFGPGTRLTVL.

V usage is TRBV7-3 and J usage is TRBJ2-5; 9 nucleotides agree with TRBD1. Germline CDR1 reads SGHTA; CDR2 reads FQGTGA. V gave up 5 bases and J gave up 6 bases; unmatched junction bases: 7. The CDR3 is made up of 14 amino acids. The CDR3 region is CASSPGTGQKTQYF. CDR3 DNA sequence: TGTGCCAGCAGCCCCGGGACAGGGCAAAAGACCCAGTACTTC.

V gene TRBV18 combines with J gene TRBJ2-5; TRBD1 is a possible D gene (6 bases). From germline, CDR1 is KGHSH and CDR2 LQKENI. CDR3 length: 15 amino acids. Between the trimmed V and J ends, which lost 3 bases and 5 bases, there was a span of 16 bases. CDR3 bases: TGTGCCAGCTCACCGGACAGTGGGGGACGGGAGACCCAGTACTTC. Protein sequence: CASSPDSGGRETQYF.

The V gene is TRBV27, the J gene TRBJ2-2; 10 bases match TRBD2. With V trimmed by 6 bases and J by 3 bases, 4 bases remained unmatched. Germline V lookup: CDR1 MNHEY, CDR2 SMNVEV (reference sequence). The CDR3 has 15 amino acids. CDR3: CASRRTSGYTGELFF. The CDR3 nucleotides read TGTGCCAGCAGAAGGACTAGCGGCTACACCGGGGAGCTGTTTTTT.

The V gene is TRBV24-1, the J gene TRBJ2-5, with 9 positions matching TRBD1. CDR3 size: 15 residues. Germline CDR1 reads KGHDR; CDR2 reads SFDVKD. The trim removed 3 bases at V and 2 bases at J, leaving 3 bases unmatched. The CDR3 DNA reads as TGTGCCACCAGTGATGGGGGGACAGGGCAAGAGACCCAGTACTTC. Translation: CATSDGGTGQETQYF.

The chain recombines TRBV28 with TRBJ2-7; D is uncertain. The ends were cut back, 5 bases at V and 9 bases at J, with 14 bases in the middle. CDR1 and CDR2 (germline): MDHEN, SYDVKM. The CDR3 has 12 amino acids. The CDR3 sequence is CASSKTGLGQYF. Here the CDR3 DNA reads TGTGCCAGCAGTAAAACGGGCCTGGGGCAGTACTTC.

This chain links TRBV9 with TRBJ2-1, with TRBD2 as a possible D gene (5 bases). This CDR3 spans 13 amino acids. Germline loops: CDR1 SGDLS, CDR2 YYNGEE. Trimming removed 0 bases at V and 6 bases at J, with 7 bases between. Here the CDR3 DNA reads TGTGCCAGCAGCGTAGCGGCGGGCAATGAGCAGTTCTTC. This sequence encodes CASSVAAGNEQFF.

The chain combines TRBV28 with TRBJ2-7, with 7 bases matching TRBD1. CDR3 length: 14 amino acids. Germline V gene sequence: CDR1 MDHEN, CDR2 SYDVKM. Unmatched junction bases numbered 4, after V lost 3 bases and J lost 2 bases. CDR3 coding DNA: TGTGCCAGCAGTTTTTTTACAGGGGCCTACGAGCAGTACTTC. Amino acid sequence: CASSFFTGAYEQYF.

The chain combines TRBV7-6 with TRBJ2-3; 12 bases match TRBD2. Germline lookup yields CDR1 SGHVS and CDR2 FNYEAQ. J lost 2 bases, V lost 5 bases, and 8 bases had no gene match. This CDR3 has 17 residues. CDR3 sequence reads: CASSAVRLAGVTDTQYF. The CDR3 coding sequence is TGTGCCAGCAGCGCCGTCCGACTAGCGGGAGTCACAGATACGCAGTATTTT.

With regard to this clone: The sample has other DNA sequences that encode this CDR3 too. The chain uses TRBV9 and TRBJ2-3; D is unresolved. Per the germline V gene, CDR1 is SGDLS and CDR2 is YYNGEE. The CDR3 consists of 13 residues. V lost 1 base, J lost 0 bases, and 3 bases lay in between. Here the CDR3 DNA reads TGTGCCAGCAGCGTATTGAGCACAGATACGCAGTATTTT. Protein product: CASSVLSTDTQYF.

The rearrangement links TRBV4-3 to TRBJ1-6, with D unresolved. Germline-derived CDR1 and CDR2 are LGHNA and YSLEER. Trimming shortened V by 0 bases and J by 7 bases, and 13 bases separated the two germline ends. The CDR3 totals 16 residues. The CDR3 region is CASSQEGRGYNSPLHF. The DNA of the CDR3 is TGCGCCAGCAGCCAAGAAGGGAGAGGGTACAATTCACCCCTCCACTTT.

CDR3 DNA sequence: TGCGCCAGCAGTGAAGGGTGGAGGGCGGGGGAGACCCAGTACTTC. This encodes CASSEGWRAGETQYF. The V and J genes are TRBV10-1 and TRBJ2-5, with TRBD2 as a possible D gene (6 bases). The CDR3 has 15 amino acids. The V gene's germline CDR1 is WNHNN and CDR2 SYGVQD (reference sequence). V was trimmed by 3 bases and J by 5 bases, leaving 16 bases between them.

In this sample, this clone turned up once. The chain employs TRBV2 and TRBJ2-3; D gene ambiguous. V was cut by 6 bases and J by 3 bases, with 16 bases left in between. This CDR3 has 15 residues. Germline CDR1 and CDR2: SNHLY and FYNNEI. The CDR3 bases are TGTGCCAGCAGAGACTTAGGCCTTGGTACAGATACGCAGTATTTT. Its protein is CASRDLGLGTDTQYF.

This sequence joins TRBV7-3 and TRBJ2-5, with TRBD2 matching 11 bases. Germline values: CDR1 SGHTA, CDR2 FQGTGA. This CDR3 is 18 amino acids long. Trimming took 6 bases from V and 1 from J; bases not matched to a gene: 13. The CDR3 DNA reads as TGTGCCAGCAGTGCCGGGACTAGCGGTTCAATCCGCCAAGAGACCCAGTACTTC. It specifies CASSAGTSGSIRQETQYF.

This clone came up once. V usage is TRBV5-1 and J usage is TRBJ2-7; 7 bases agree with TRBD2. The length of the CDR3 is 15 residues. V was pared by 1 base and J by 2 bases, with 6 bases of the junction left unmatched. Germline CDR1 is SGHRS and CDR2 is YFSETQ. The CDR3 sequence is CASSLSGGGTYEQYF. The CDR3 nucleotides are TGCGCCAGCAGCTTGAGTGGCGGGGGAACCTACGAGCAGTACTTC.

The chain joins TRBV28 to TRBJ2-2, with no clear D. The germline V and J ends were trimmed by 5 bases and 1 base, with 5 bases remaining between them. This CDR3 is 13 amino acids long. Germline CDR1 is MDHEN and CDR2 is SYDVKM. The chain's CDR3 is CASSPGNTGELFF. Here the CDR3 DNA reads TGTGCCAGCAGTCCTGGGAACACCGGGGAGCTGTTTTTT.

This rearrangement joins TRBV3-1 (or the pseudogene TRBV3-2) to TRBJ2-1; 9 nucleotides match TRBD2. The CDR3 has 18 residues. Trimming took 0 bases from V and 4 from J; bases not matched to a gene: 10. Germline V gene data show CDR1 as LGHDT and CDR2 as YNNKEL (reference sequence). CDR3 sequence: CASSQEVSRLAGYNEQFF. The CDR3 DNA is TGTGCCAGCAGCCAAGAGGTCTCCAGGCTAGCGGGATACAATGAGCAGTTCTTC.

The chain joins TRBV6-1 to TRBJ2-7; D not certain. V was trimmed by 2 bases and J by 3 bases, leaving 5 bases between them. Per the germline V gene, CDR1 is MNHNS and CDR2 is SASEGT. CDR3 length: 12 amino acids. CDR3 DNA sequence: TGTGCCAGCAGTGAAAGATACTACGAGCAGTACTTC. As protein: CASSERYYEQYF.

J is TRBJ2-1 and V is TRBV5-1; the match to TRBD2 covers 11 bases. V gave up 4 bases and J gave up 2 bases; unmatched junction bases: 5. CDR3 length: 16 residues. Germline CDR1 SGHRS, CDR2 YFSETQ. In nucleotides, the CDR3 is TGCGCCAGCAGCGTCGTTAGCGGGAGGGCCTACAATGAGCAGTTCTTC. This gives the protein CASSVVSGRAYNEQFF.

This clone was detected many times. The J gene is TRBJ2-2, the V gene TRBV11-3; no clear D gene. The germline gives CDR1 SGHNT, CDR2 YENEEA. The V end was cut by 5 bases, the J end by 7 bases, with 11 bases between. The CDR3 length is 13 residues. CDR3 sequence reads: CASSEKDGGELFF. CDR3 coding DNA: TGTGCCAGCAGCGAAAAGGACGGCGGGGAGCTGTTTTTT.

The chain links TRBV5-3 to TRBJ1-3; D remains ambiguous. TRBV5-3 is an open reading frame, and its role is uncertain. The V end was cut by 3 bases, the J end by 0 bases, with 16 bases between. The CDR3 consists of 17 residues. The CDR3 DNA sequence: TGTGCCAGAAGCTCAAATCCCGGCGCGACCTCTGGAAACACCATATATTTT. It specifies CARSSNPGATSGNTIYF.

The chain combines TRBV30 with TRBJ2-3; 8 bases agree with TRBD2. V trimming: 2 bases; J trimming: 3 bases; junction bases outside the gene matches: 4. This CDR3 comprises 14 residues. From germline, CDR1 is GTSNPN and CDR2 SVGIG (reference sequence). The CDR3 nucleotides are TGTGCCTGGAGTTCCGGGGGGGGAACAGATACGCAGTATTTT. Protein: CAWSSGGGTDTQYF. The complete variable domain, with remaining parts taken from reference TRBV30 and TRBJ2-3, reads SQTIHQWPATLVQPVGSPLSLECTVEGTSNPNLYWYRQAAGRGLQLLFYSVGIGQISSEVPQNLSASRPQDRQFILSSKKLLLSDSGFYLCAWSSGGGTDTQYFGPGTRLTVL.

This chain uses TRBV5-1 with TRBJ2-3; no firm D call. Germline CDR1 reads SGHRS; CDR2 reads YFSETQ. V was trimmed by 3 bases and J by 2 bases, leaving 7 bases between them. The CDR3 is made up of 13 amino acids. The CDR3 loop is CASSSDLTDTQYF. DNA for the CDR3: TGCGCCAGCAGCTCTGATCTCACAGATACGCAGTATTTT.

This chain links TRBV24-1 with TRBJ2-1; tentative D call: TRBD2 (6 bases). CDR3 length equals 14 residues. Trimming cost V 6 bases and J 3 bases, with 11 bases left between them. Germline V gives CDR1 KGHDR, CDR2 SFDVKD. CDR3 in DNA: TGTGCCACCAGTTCGGGAGTGGGCTACAATGAGCAGTTCTTC. Translation gives CATSSGVGYNEQFF.